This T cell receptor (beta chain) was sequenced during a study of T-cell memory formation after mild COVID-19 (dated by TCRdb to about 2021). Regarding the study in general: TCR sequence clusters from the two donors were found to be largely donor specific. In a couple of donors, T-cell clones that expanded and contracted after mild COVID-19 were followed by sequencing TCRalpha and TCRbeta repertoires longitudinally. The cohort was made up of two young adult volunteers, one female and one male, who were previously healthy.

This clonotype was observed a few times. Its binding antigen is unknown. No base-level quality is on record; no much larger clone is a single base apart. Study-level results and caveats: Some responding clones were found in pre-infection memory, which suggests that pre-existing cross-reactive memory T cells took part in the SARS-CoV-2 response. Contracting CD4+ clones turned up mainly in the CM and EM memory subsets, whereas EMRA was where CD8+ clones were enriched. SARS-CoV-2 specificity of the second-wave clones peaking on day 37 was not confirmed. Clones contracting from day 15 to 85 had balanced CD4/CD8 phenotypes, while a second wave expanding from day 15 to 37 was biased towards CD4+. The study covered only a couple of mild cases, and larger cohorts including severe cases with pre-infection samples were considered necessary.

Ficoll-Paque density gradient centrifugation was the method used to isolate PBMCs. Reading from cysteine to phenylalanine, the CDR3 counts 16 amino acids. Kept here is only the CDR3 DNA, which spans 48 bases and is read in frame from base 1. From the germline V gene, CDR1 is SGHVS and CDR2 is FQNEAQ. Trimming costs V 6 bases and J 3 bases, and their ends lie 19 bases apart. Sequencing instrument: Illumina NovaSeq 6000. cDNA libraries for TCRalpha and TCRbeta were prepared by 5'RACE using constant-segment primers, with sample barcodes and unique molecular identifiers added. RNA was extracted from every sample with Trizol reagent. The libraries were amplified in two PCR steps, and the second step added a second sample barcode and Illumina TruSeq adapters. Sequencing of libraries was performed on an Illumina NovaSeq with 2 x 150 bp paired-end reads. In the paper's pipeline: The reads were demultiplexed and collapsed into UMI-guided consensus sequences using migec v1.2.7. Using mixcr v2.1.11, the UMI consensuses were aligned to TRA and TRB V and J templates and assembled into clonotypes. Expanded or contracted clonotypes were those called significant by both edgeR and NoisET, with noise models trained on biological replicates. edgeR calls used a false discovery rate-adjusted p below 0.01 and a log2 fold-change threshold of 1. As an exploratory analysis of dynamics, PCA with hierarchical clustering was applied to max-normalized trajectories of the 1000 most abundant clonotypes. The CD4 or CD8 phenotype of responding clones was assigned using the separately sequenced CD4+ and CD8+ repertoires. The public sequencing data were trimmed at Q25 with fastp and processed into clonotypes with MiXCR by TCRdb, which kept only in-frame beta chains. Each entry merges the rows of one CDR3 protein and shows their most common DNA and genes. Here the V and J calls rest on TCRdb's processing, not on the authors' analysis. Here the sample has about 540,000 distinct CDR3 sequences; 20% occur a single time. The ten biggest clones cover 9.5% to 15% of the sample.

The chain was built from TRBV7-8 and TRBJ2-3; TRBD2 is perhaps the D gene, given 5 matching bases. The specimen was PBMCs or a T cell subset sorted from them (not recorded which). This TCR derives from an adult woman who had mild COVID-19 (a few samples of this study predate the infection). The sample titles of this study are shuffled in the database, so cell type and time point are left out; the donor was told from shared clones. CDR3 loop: CASSPNAGQKTDTQYF. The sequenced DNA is TGTGCCAGCAGTCCAAACGCGGGCCAAAAGACAGATACGCAGTATTTT.